This TCR beta chain stems from a study of graft-versus-host responses after intestinal transplantation. Study background: Each recipient received anti-thymocyte globulin induction, then tacrolimus and steroids for 2 to 3 years. General study results and limits: Among recipient marrow samples, GvH clones were found; some appeared first in ileum or blood. Patients with graft-donor T cell macrochimerism had high graft-versus-host to host-versus-graft clonal ratios in allografts. Peak levels of circulating GvH clones tracked with early post-transplant HvG declines.

TCRdb keeps only in-frame clones here, not all; method: immunoSEQ multiplex PCR. Among about 96,000 clones, about 90% were seen once, and the ten largest hold around 0.17%. The germline gives CDR1 GTSNPN, CDR2 SVGIG (reference sequence). Between the trimmed V and J ends, which lost 4 bases and 5 bases, there was a span of 14 bases. The CDR3 is 13 amino acids. Remarks on this clone: The antigen remains unidentified.

Here the sequenced sample was unstimulated CD4+ T cells sorted from spleen or lymph node cells, taken before intestinal transplant. The rearrangement joins TRBV30 to TRBJ1-2; D is perhaps TRBD1 (5 bases). The receptor was isolated from a human donor who received an intestinal transplant. CDR3 in DNA: TGTGCCTGGAAATCAGGGCACTATTATGGCTACACCTTC. This gives the protein CAWKSGHYYGYTF.